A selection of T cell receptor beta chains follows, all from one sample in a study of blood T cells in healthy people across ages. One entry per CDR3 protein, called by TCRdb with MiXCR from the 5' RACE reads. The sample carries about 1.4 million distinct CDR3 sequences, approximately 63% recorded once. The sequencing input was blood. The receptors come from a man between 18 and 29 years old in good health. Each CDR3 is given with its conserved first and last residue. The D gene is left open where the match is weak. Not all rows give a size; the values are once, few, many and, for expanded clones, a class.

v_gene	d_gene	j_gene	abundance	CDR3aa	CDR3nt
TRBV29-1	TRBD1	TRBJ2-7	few	CSVGPGTESSYEQYF	TGCAGCGTTGGCCCCGGGACAGAGAGCTCCTACGAGCAGTACTTC
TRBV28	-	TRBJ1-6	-	CASSLGLPGSHF	TGTGCCAGCAGTTTAGGTCTCCCAGGTTCCCACTTT
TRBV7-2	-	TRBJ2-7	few	CASSFEDHGGLGSYEQYF	TGTGCCAGCAGCTTTGAAGACCATGGAGGGCTGGGGTCCTACGAGCAGTACTTC
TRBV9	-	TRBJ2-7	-	CASSVAANSYEQYF	TGTGCCAGCAGCGTAGCTGCGAACTCCTACGAGCAGTACTTC
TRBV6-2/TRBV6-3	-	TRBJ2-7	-	CASAGRPYEQYF	TGTGCCAGCGCCGGCAGGCCATACGAGCAGTACTTC
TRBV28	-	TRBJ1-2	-	CASLIGGGYTF	TGTGCCAGCCTTATTGGGGGTGGCTACACCTTC
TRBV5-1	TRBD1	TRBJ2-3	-	CASSSGQTSTDTQYF	TGCGCCAGCAGCTCGGGACAGACTAGCACAGATACGCAGTATTTT
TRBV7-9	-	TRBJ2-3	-	CASSLWDSAGDTQYF	TGTGCCAGCAGCTTATGGGACTCCGCGGGAGATACGCAGTATTTT
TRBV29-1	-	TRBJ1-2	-	CSVVFRDYGYTF	TGCAGCGTTGTGTTCCGGGACTATGGCTACACCTTC
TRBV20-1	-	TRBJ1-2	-	CSARAPWNYGYTF	TGCAGTGCCAGGGCCCCATGGAACTATGGCTACACCTTC
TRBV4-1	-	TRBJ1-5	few	CASSHPSWGGSQPQHF	TGCGCCAGCAGCCACCCATCTTGGGGAGGCAGCCAGCCCCAGCATTTT
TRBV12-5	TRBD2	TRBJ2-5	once	CASGLSGRETQYF	TGTGCTAGTGGACTTAGCGGGAGGGAGACCCAGTACTTC
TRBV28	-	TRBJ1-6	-	CASSPGTGSNINSPLHF	TGTGCCAGCAGTCCAGGGACGGGATCTAACATAAATTCACCCCTCCACTTT
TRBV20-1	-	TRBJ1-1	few	CSASLTTANAEAFF	TGCAGTGCTAGCCTCACGACAGCGAACGCTGAAGCTTTCTTT
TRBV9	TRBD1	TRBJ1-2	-	CASSAPIDRDDNYGYTF	TGTGCCAGCAGCGCGCCTATTGACAGGGACGATAACTATGGCTACACCTTC
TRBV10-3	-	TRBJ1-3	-	CAISEPGRSSGNTIYF	TGTGCCATCAGTGAGCCGGGACGCAGCTCTGGAAACACCATATATTTT
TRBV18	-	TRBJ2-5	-	CASSPLSLQFETQYF	TGTGCCAGCTCACCACTCAGTCTACAGTTTGAGACCCAGTACTTC
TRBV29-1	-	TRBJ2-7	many	CSGSQGYEQYF	TGCAGCGGCTCACAGGGATACGAGCAGTACTTC
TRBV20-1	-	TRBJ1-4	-	CSARDRVQVFGKLFF	TGCAGTGCTAGAGATAGGGTGCAGGTGTTTGGGAAACTGTTTTTT
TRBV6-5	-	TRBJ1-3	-	CASMEGAGNTIYF	TGTGCCAGCATGGAAGGGGCTGGAAACACCATATATTTT
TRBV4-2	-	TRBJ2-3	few	CASSEKAAGYPQYF	TGTGCCAGCAGTGAGAAGGCGGCAGGGTATCCGCAGTATTTT
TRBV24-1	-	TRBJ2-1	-	CATSTTYTCEQFF	TGTGCCACCAGCACCACTTACACCTGTGAGCAGTTCTTC
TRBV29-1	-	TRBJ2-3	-	CSVEGRPSTDTQYF	TGCAGCGTTGAGGGGAGGCCTAGCACAGATACGCAGTATTTT
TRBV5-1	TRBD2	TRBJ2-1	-	CASSLGLRLADYNEQFF	TGCGCCAGCAGCTTGGGGTTGAGACTAGCGGACTACAATGAGCAGTTCTTC
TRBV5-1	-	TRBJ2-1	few	CASSAHRARYNEQFF	TGCGCCAGCAGCGCCCACAGAGCGCGGTACAATGAGCAGTTCTTC
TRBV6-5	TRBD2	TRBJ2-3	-	CASSIEGGLAGRDTQYF	TGTGCCAGCAGTATCGAGGGGGGACTAGCGGGACGAGATACGCAGTATTTT
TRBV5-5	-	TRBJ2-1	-	CASSLVVRTSLQFF	TGTGCCAGCAGCTTGGTCGTTAGGACGTCGCTTCAGTTCTTC
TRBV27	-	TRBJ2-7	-	CASSLGSGTSYNEQYF	TGTGCCAGCAGTTTAGGGTCGGGGACCTCCTACAATGAGCAGTACTTC
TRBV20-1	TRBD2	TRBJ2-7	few	CSAETSAAYEQYF	TGCAGTGCCGAGACTAGCGCAGCCTACGAGCAGTACTTC
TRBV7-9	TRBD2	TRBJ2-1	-	CASSPTRTSGIHNEQFF	TGTGCCAGCAGCCCTACCAGGACTAGCGGGATACACAATGAGCAGTTCTTC
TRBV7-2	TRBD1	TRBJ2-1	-	CATSGQNINEQFF	TGTGCCACCTCGGGACAGAACATCAATGAGCAGTTCTTC
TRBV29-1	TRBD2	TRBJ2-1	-	CSVAGTSGASSYNEQFF	TGCAGCGTTGCTGGGACTAGCGGGGCCAGCTCCTACAATGAGCAGTTCTTC
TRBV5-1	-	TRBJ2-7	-	CASSLGPSGAYEQYF	TGTGCCAGCAGCTTAGGACCTTCTGGAGCCTACGAGCAGTACTTC
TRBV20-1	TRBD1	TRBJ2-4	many	CSAPDRGASLAKNIQYF	TGCAGTGCTCCGGACAGGGGGGCCTCCTTAGCCAAAAACATTCAGTACTTC
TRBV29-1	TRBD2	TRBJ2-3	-	CSVEGVAGGGTDTQYF	TGCAGCGTTGAAGGGGTAGCGGGAGGAGGCACAGATACGCAGTATTTT
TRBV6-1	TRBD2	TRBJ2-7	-	CASSDILAGGVAYNEQYF	TGTGCCAGCAGTGATATCCTAGCGGGAGGGGTCGCCTACAATGAGCAGTACTTC
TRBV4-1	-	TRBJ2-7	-	CASSLQGTGSYEQYF	TGCGCCAGCAGCCTACAGGGGACTGGCTCCTACGAGCAGTACTTC
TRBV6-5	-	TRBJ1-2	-	CASSLLRTNGYTF	TGTGCCAGCAGTTTATTACGGACAAATGGCTACACCTTC
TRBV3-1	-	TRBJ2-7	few	CASSQHSYEQYF	TGTGCCAGCAGCCAACATTCCTACGAGCAGTACTTC
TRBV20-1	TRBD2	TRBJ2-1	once	CSARDQRTSNEQFF	TGCAGTGCTAGAGATCAGCGGACTAGCAATGAGCAGTTCTTC
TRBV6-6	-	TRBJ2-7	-	CASSYSPDEQYF	TGTGCCAGCAGTTACAGTCCAGACGAGCAGTACTTC
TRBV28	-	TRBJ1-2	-	CASSSAGANYGYTF	TGTGCCAGCAGTTCCGCAGGGGCTAACTATGGCTACACCTTC
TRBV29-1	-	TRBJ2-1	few	CSADEAVKNEQFF	TGCAGCGCTGACGAAGCGGTAAAGAATGAGCAGTTCTTC
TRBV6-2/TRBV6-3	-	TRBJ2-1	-	CATTLGNEQFF	TGTGCCACCACCCTTGGCAATGAGCAGTTCTTC
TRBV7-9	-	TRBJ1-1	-	CASLGANTEAFF	TGTGCCAGCTTAGGTGCGAACACTGAAGCTTTCTTT
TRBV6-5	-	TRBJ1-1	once	CAAAAGLEAFF	TGTGCCGCAGCGGCAGGGCTGGAAGCTTTCTTT
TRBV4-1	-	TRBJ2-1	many	CASSQSGEQFF	TGCGCCAGCAGCCAATCGGGTGAGCAGTTCTTC
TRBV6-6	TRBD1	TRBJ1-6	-	CASNPGTGASPLHF	TGTGCCAGCAACCCCGGGACAGGGGCTTCACCCCTCCACTTT
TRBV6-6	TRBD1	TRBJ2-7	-	CASSYPSGGYPYEQYF	TGTGCCAGCAGTTATCCTTCAGGGGGCTATCCCTACGAGCAGTACTTC
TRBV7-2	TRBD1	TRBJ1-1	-	CASSLGLPRGRDTEAFF	TGTGCCAGCAGCTTAGGGCTGCCTAGGGGGCGCGACACTGAAGCTTTCTTT
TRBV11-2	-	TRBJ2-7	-	CASSLPGDSYEQYF	TGTGCCAGCAGCTTACCAGGGGACTCCTACGAGCAGTACTTC
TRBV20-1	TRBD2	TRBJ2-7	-	CSALQGRASGNYEQYF	TGCAGTGCCCTACAGGGCCGTGCTAGCGGGAACTACGAGCAGTACTTC